One sample yielded the 23 T cell receptor beta chains listed below, sequenced in a study of identical twins. Each CDR3 protein gets one entry after TCRdb re-called the 5' RACE reads with MiXCR. Of under 350,000 distinct CDR3 sequences in the sample, roughly 9% were seen once. These same data were also listed under a study on yellow fever vaccine responses in identical twins.

Specimen: CD8+ T cells sorted from blood. These receptors all stem from a woman between 18 and 29 years old in good health.

With respect to this clonotype: Possible read error: a much larger clone is one base away. V and J are TRBV20-1 and TRBJ2-7, with D perhaps matching TRBD2 (5 bases). Looked up from germline, CDR1 is DFQATT and CDR2 is SNEGSKA (reference sequence). This CDR3 is built from 15 residues. The CDR3 spells CSARERVGFSYKQYF. Here the CDR3 DNA reads TGCAGTGCTAGAGAGCGGGTAGGGTTCTCCTACAAGCAGTACTTC.

This clonotype was seen ten or more times. This chain uses TRBV16 with TRBJ2-4; the match to TRBD2 covers 8 bases. Germline CDR1 reads KGHSY; CDR2 reads FQNENV. This CDR3 comprises 13 residues. Trimming took 3 bases from V and 10 from J; bases not matched to a gene: 5. In DNA form, the CDR3 reads TGTGCCAGCAGCCAGTCTGGCGGGAGGATTCAGTACTTC. Translated: CASSQSGGRIQYF.

This clonotype was picked up many times. The V call is TRBV4-1, the J call TRBJ1-1, with no clear D. Germline lookup yields CDR1 MGHRA and CDR2 YSYEKL. The CDR3 is 13 amino acids. Deletions cut 0 bases from V and 8 bases from J, with 10 bases between. The CDR3 protein is CASSQDPGAEAFF. CDR3 coding DNA: TGCGCCAGCAGCCAAGACCCAGGTGCAGAAGCTTTCTTT.

This clonotype occurred many times. The CDR3 region has the DNA TGTGCCAGCAGTTCCCAAGTAGGGTCCGGGGAGCTGTTTTTT. This gives the protein CASSSQVGSGELFF. V usage is TRBV12-3 or TRBV12-4 and J usage is TRBJ2-2, with D uncertain. This CDR3 spans 14 amino acids. Trimming removed 4 bases from V and 6 bases from J, with 12 bases in between.

The chain carries TRBV11-2 and TRBJ2-7; tentatively, D is TRBD1 or TRBD2 (5 bases each). Germline loops: CDR1 SGHAT, CDR2 FQNNGV. CDR3 length: 16 residues. V was trimmed by 2 bases and J by 0 bases, leaving 14 bases between them. The CDR3 spells CASSLSGGLSSYEQYF. The CDR3 DNA reads TGTGCCAGCAGCTTAAGTGGGGGTCTAAGCTCCTACGAGCAGTACTTC.

This clonotype was seen a handful of times. The CDR3 DNA follows: TGTGCCAGCAGTTCTGGGACAGCTTTGAACTATGGCTACACCTTC. This codes for CASSSGTALNYGYTF. This chain connects TRBV12-3 or TRBV12-4 to TRBJ1-2, with 7 bases fitting TRBD1. The CDR3 runs to 15 residues. V was clipped by 4 bases and J by 2 bases; unmatched bases: 7.

This clonotype came up many times. The V call is TRBV6-1, the J call TRBJ1-5, with a weak D call TRBD1 (5 bases). CDR1 and CDR2 (germline): MNHNS, SASEGT. The CDR3 extends over 14 amino acids. V was clipped by 3 bases and J by 5 bases, with 11 bases between them. The chain's CDR3 is CASSDRGLHQPQHF. The CDR3 bases are TGTGCCAGCAGTGATCGGGGCCTCCATCAGCCCCAGCATTTT.

The chain combines TRBV20-1 with TRBJ2-7; 9 bases fit TRBD2. The germline V gene has CDR1 DFQATT and CDR2 SNEGSKA (reference sequence). The CDR3 has 17 residues. V gave up 0 bases and J gave up 2 bases; unmatched junction bases: 11. CDR3 in DNA: TGCAGTGCTAGAGACGATTCCGGGACTAGCAAACCCTACGAGCAGTACTTC. This encodes CSARDDSGTSKPYEQYF.

The chain links TRBV19 to TRBJ2-1; the D is unclear. V was shortened by 2 bases and J by 6 bases, with 11 bases between the two germline ends. CDR1 and CDR2 (germline): LNHDA, SQIVND (reference sequence). CDR3 size: 14 residues. The CDR3 loop is CASSIQGSGNEQFF. In nucleotides, the CDR3 is TGTGCCAGTAGTATACAAGGATCCGGCAATGAGCAGTTCTTC.

The CDR3 DNA is TGTGCCAGCAGAACTACGAACGGCACCCGCACAGATACGCAGTATTTT. Translated: CASRTTNGTRTDTQYF. This chain joins TRBV11-2 and TRBJ2-3; D remains unclear. V was shortened by 6 bases and J by 1 base, with 17 bases between the two germline ends. This CDR3 is 16 amino acids long. The germline CDR1 and CDR2 sequences are SGHAT and FQNNGV.

About this clonotype: A much bigger clone sits one base away, suggesting this may be a read error. This chain uses TRBV10-2 with TRBJ2-2; D ambiguous. Trimming removed 10 bases at V and 0 bases at J, with 9 bases between. The length of the CDR3 is 13 residues. Germline CDR1 is WSHSY and CDR2 is SAAADI. CDR3 nucleotide sequence: TGCGCCACGGTCCAGCCGAACACCGGGGAGCTGTTTTTT. Amino acids: CATVQPNTGELFF.

There are many counts of this clonotype. The chain has TRBV29-1 and TRBJ1-1; D is undetermined. CDR3 size: 12 residues. The germline gives CDR1 SQVTM, CDR2 ANQGSEA. Trimming took off 5 bases at V and 0 bases at J, with 7 bases between the two ends. CDR3 sequence reads: CSVLIMNTEAFF. The CDR3 DNA sequence: TGCAGCGTTTTGATCATGAACACTGAAGCTTTCTTT. The whole variable domain, filled in from reference TRBV29-1 and TRBJ1-1, reads SAVISQKPSRDICQRGTSLTIQCQVDSQVTMMFWYRQQPGQSLTLIATANQGSEATYESGFVIDKFPISRPNLTFSTLTVSNMSPEDSSIYLCSVLIMNTEAFFGQGTRLTVV.

Many counts were recorded for this clonotype. V gene TRBV4-3 combines with J gene TRBJ2-2, with D possibly being TRBD2 (5 bases). Germline V lookup: CDR1 LGHNA, CDR2 YSLEER. This CDR3 contains 15 residues. The V end lost 2 bases, the J end lost 2 bases, and 9 bases lay between the germline ends. This CDR3 reads CASSQTSTNTGELFF. The CDR3 DNA reads as TGCGCCAGCAGCCAAACTAGTACCAACACCGGGGAGCTGTTTTTT.

This chain joins TRBV13 and TRBJ1-1; 7 bases are shared with TRBD1. J was trimmed by 8 bases and V by 1 base; bases with no gene match: 10. This CDR3 contains 15 residues. CDR1 is PRHDT and CDR2 is FYEKMQ in the germline V gene (reference sequence). The CDR3: CASSLVGSTGREAFF. CDR3 DNA sequence: TGTGCCAGCAGCTTAGTCGGCTCGACAGGGAGGGAAGCTTTCTTT.

The rearrangement joins TRBV5-1 to TRBJ1-1; tentatively, D is TRBD1 (6 bases). The CDR3 is made up of 14 amino acids. V lost 1 base and J lost 3, with 10 bases in between. From germline, CDR1 is SGHRS and CDR2 YFSETQ. DNA of the CDR3: TGCGCCAGCAGCTTGTTGGGGGCGGACACTGAAGCTTTCTTT. Its translation: CASSLLGADTEAFF.

The rearrangement joins TRBV7-6 to TRBJ2-7; TRBD2 matches 12 bases. This CDR3 is 16 amino acids long. J gave up 2 bases and V 1 base, and 3 bases lay outside the gene matches. From germline, CDR1 is SGHVS and CDR2 FNYEAQ. The CDR3 loop is CASSLGLAGDPYEQYF. The DNA of the CDR3 is TGTGCCAGCAGCTTAGGACTAGCGGGAGACCCCTACGAGCAGTACTTC.

This chain links TRBV4-1 with TRBJ2-7; the D call may be TRBD1 or TRBD2 (6 bases each). Germline V gene sequence: CDR1 MGHRA, CDR2 YSYEKL. With 3 bases removed from V and 2 bases from J, the gap between germline ends came to 17 bases. CDR3 length: 16 amino acids. The CDR3, as DNA: TGCGCCAGCAGCCAGACAGGCGGGAAAGATCCCTACGAGCAGTACTTC. Residues: CASSQTGGKDPYEQYF.

This clonotype was detected a few times. The V gene is TRBV4-3, the J gene TRBJ2-1; D may be TRBD2 (5 bases). Germline V CDR1 and CDR2: LGHNA, YSLEER. The CDR3 has 15 amino acids. Trimming pared 3 bases from V and 8 bases from J, leaving 17 bases between. The CDR3 DNA sequence: TGCGCCAGCAGCCAGATTCGGGGAAGCAGACATGAGCAGTTCTTC. Amino acid sequence: CASSQIRGSRHEQFF.

The table lists this clonotype with a few counts. The chain joins TRBV2 to TRBJ2-5; D not certain. This CDR3 has 14 amino acids. The V gene lost 6 bases and the J gene lost 1 base, with 12 bases spanning the gap. CDR1 is SNHLY and CDR2 is FYNNEI in the germline V gene. CDR3 residues: CASRNWNSQETQYF. CDR3 DNA: TGTGCCAGCAGAAATTGGAACAGCCAAGAGACCCAGTACTTC.

The chain combines TRBV10-3 with TRBJ2-5, with 12 bases lining up with TRBD2. The germline CDR1 and CDR2 sequences are ENHRY and SYGVKD. Trimming cost V 6 bases and J 2 bases; bases outside gene matches: 4. This CDR3 spans 15 amino acids. The DNA for the CDR3 is TGTGCCATCAGGGGGACTAGCGGGTCTCAAGAGACCCAGTACTTC. It translates to CAIRGTSGSQETQYF.

This clonotype came up a few times. The chain recombines TRBV25-1 with TRBJ2-5; 12 nucleotides align to TRBD2. Looked up from germline, CDR1 is MGHDK and CDR2 is SYGVNS. With 4 bases clipped from V and 5 bases from J, the junction kept 14 bases outside the gene matches. The CDR3 length is 18 residues. DNA for the CDR3: TGTGCCAGCAGTGGAATTCTAGCGGGGGGGCCAGGTTTGGAGACCCAGTACTTC. Its translation: CASSGILAGGPGLETQYF.

In this sample, this clonotype turned up a few times. J is TRBJ2-7 and V is TRBV29-1, with no clear D. Trimming left V 4 bases short and J 3 bases short, with 7 bases between. Germline loops: CDR1 SQVTM, CDR2 ANQGSEA. This CDR3 has 11 residues. This chain's CDR3 is CSVGQVYEQYF. The DNA of the CDR3 is TGCAGCGTTGGCCAGGTCTACGAGCAGTACTTC.

The sample holds a few counts of this clonotype. The chain recombines TRBV7-9 with TRBJ2-7, with D maybe TRBD1 (7 bases). The V gene's germline CDR1 is SEHNR and CDR2 FQNEAQ (reference sequence). This CDR3 has 14 residues. V was clipped by 6 bases and J by 5 bases, with 17 bases between them. The CDR3 region is CASSMSGGLNEQYF. The CDR3 DNA reads TGTGCCAGCAGTATGTCAGGGGGGCTGAACGAGCAGTACTTC.